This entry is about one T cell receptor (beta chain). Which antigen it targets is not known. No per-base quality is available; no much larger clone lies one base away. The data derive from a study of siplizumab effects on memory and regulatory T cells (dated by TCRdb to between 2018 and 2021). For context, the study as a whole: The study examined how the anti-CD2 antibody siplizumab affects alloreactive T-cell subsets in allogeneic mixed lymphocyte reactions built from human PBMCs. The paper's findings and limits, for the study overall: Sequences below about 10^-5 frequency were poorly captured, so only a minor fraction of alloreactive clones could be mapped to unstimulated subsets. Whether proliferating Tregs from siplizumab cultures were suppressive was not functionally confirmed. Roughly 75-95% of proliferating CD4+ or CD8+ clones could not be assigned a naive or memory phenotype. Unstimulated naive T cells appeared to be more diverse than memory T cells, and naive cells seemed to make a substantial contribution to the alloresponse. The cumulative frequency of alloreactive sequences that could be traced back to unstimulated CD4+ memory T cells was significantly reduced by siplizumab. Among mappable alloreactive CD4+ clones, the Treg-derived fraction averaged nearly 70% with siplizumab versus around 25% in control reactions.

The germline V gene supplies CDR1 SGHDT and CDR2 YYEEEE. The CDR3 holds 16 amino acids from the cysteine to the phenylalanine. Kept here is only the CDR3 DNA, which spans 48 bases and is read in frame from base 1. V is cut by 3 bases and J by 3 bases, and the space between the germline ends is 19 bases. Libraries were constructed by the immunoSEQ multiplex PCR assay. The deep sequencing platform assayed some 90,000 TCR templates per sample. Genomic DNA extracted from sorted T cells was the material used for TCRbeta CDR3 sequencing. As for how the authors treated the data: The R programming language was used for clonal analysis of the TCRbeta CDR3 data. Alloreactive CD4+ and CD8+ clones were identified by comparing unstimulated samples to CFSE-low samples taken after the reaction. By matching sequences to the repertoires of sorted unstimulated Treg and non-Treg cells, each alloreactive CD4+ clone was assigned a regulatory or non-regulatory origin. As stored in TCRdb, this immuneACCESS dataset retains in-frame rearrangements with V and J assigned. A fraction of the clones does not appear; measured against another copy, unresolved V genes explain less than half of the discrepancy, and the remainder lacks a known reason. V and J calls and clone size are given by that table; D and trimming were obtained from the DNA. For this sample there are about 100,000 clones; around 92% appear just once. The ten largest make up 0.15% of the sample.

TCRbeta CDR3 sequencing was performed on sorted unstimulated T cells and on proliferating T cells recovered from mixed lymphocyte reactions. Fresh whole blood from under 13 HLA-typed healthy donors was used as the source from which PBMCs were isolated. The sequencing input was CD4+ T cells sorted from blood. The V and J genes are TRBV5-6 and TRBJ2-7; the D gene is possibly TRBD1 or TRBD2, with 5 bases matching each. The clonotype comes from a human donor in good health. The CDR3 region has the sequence CASSSRSGARNYEQYF. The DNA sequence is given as TGTGCCAGCAGCTCCCGCTCCGGGGCGAGAAACTACGAGCAGTACTTC.